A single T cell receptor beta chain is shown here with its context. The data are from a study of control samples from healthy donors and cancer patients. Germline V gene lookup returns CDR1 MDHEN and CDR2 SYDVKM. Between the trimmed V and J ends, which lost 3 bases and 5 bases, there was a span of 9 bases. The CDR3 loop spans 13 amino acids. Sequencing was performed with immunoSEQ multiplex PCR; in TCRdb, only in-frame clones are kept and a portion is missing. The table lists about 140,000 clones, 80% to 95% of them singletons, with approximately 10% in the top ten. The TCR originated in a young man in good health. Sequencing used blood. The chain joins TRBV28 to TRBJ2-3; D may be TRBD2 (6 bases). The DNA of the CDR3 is TGTGCCAGCAGTTTGACTAGTATAGATACGCAGTATTTT. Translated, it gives CASSLTSIDTQYF. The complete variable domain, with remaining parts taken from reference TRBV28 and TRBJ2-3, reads DVKVTQSSRYLVKRTGEKVFLECVQDMDHENMFWYRQDPGLGLRLIYFSYDVKMKEKGDIPEGYSVSREKKERFSLILESASTNQTSMYLCASSLTSIDTQYFGPGTRLTVL.